Listed here are 32 T cell receptor beta chains from one sample, sequenced in a study of OX40 agonist ivuxolimab in advanced cancers. Some clones are missing from TCRdb's copy, which holds only in-frame ones; the method was immunoSEQ multiplex PCR. The sample contains more than 100,000 clones, roughly 91% of which appear only once. Sample: CD4+ or CD8+ T cells sorted from blood, taken in a trial of the OX40 agonist ivuxolimab. Source of these receptors: an adult with an advanced solid tumor such as melanoma, head and neck, liver or kidney cancer.

This clone was seen just once. The genes are TRBV27 and TRBJ1-2; D gene unclear. Trimming stripped 3 bases from V and 2 bases from J, with 16 bases between. Germline CDR1 is MNHEY and CDR2 is SMNVEV (reference sequence). This CDR3 has 16 amino acids. CDR3: CASSFLSTAPNYGYTF. CDR3 in DNA: TGTGCCAGCAGTTTCCTTTCAACAGCTCCCAACTATGGCTACACCTTC.

The chain uses TRBV4-3 and TRBJ1-1; D is possibly TRBD1 (5 bases). Per germline, CDR1 LGHNA and CDR2 YSLEER. Trimming cost V 0 bases and J 5 bases, with 19 bases left between them. The length of the CDR3 is 17 residues. The CDR3 region is CASSQDWRGGTRTEAFF. The CDR3 coding sequence is TGCGCCAGCAGCCAAGATTGGCGGGGCGGAACCCGGACTGAAGCTTTCTTT.

The rearrangement joins TRBV7-2 to TRBJ1-5; no definite D call. The CDR3 runs 12 residues. Germline CDR1 reads SGHTA; CDR2 reads FQGNSA. V gave up 1 base and J gave up 11 bases, with 9 bases separating them. The CDR3 here is CASSLGGGAQHF. In DNA, the CDR3 is TGTGCCAGCAGCTTAGGGGGTGGGGCCCAGCATTTT.

With respect to this clone: The junction shows a germline mismatch at one end, possibly a read error. The chain carries TRBV7-7 and TRBJ2-2; 8 bases are shared with TRBD1. Germline loops: CDR1 SSHAT, CDR2 FNYEAQ (reference sequence). The CDR3 covers 16 residues. CDR3 residues: CASSPPPDRDPGELFF. CDR3 DNA sequence: TGTGCTAGCAGCCCCCCTCCGGACAGGGATCCCGGGGAGCTGTTTTTT. Full variable domain (rest looked up from reference TRBV7-7 and TRBJ2-2): GAGVSQSPRYKVTKRGQDVTLRCDPISSHATLYWYQQALGQGPEFLTYFNYEAQPDKSGLPSDRFSAERPEGSISTLTIQRTEQRDSAMYRCASSPPPDRDPGELFFGEGSRLTVL.

The chain carries TRBV11-2 and TRBJ1-2; D not resolved. Per the germline V gene, CDR1 is SGHAT and CDR2 is FQNNGV. The CDR3 spans 13 residues. The V and J ends lost 0 bases and 8 bases respectively, with 10 bases between them. CDR3 DNA sequence: TGTGCCAGCAGCTTAGAGCCGGGGAACGGCTACACCTTC. Its protein is CASSLEPGNGYTF. The variable domain in full, completed from reference TRBV11-2 and TRBJ1-2, reads EAGVAQSPRYKIIEKRQSVAFWCNPISGHATLYWYQQILGQGPKLLIQFQNNGVVDDSQLPKDRFSAERLKGVDSTLKIQPAKLEDSAVYLCASSLEPGNGYTFGSGTRLTVV.

The rearrangement joins TRBV6-6 to TRBJ2-3; no firm D call. Per germline, CDR1 MNHNY and CDR2 SVGAGI (reference sequence). This CDR3 is built from 14 residues. The V end was cut by 0 bases, the J end by 4 bases, with 8 bases between. The CDR3 DNA is TGTGCCAGCAGTTACTCCGTTCCGTCAGATACGCAGTATTTT. This translates into CASSYSVPSDTQYF.

J is TRBJ1-4 and V is TRBV11-1; tentatively, D is TRBD1 (5 bases). The CDR3 sequence is 14 residues long. Trimming shortened V by 1 base and J by 5 bases, and 8 bases separated the two germline ends. Germline V gene data show CDR1 as SGHAT and CDR2 as FQDESV (reference sequence). The CDR3 reads CASSLGRGNEKLFF. The CDR3 DNA sequence: TGTGCCAGCAGCTTAGGGAGGGGAAATGAAAAACTGTTTTTT.

CDR3 in amino acids: CASSEGQKLAKNIQYF. The CDR3 DNA reads as TGTGCCAGCAGTGAAGGGCAGAAGCTAGCCAAAAACATTCAGTACTTC. The chain joins TRBV25-1 to TRBJ2-4; D gene uncertain. V gave up 2 bases and J gave up 0 bases, with 11 bases separating them. In germline, CDR1 is MGHDK, CDR2 SYGVNS. The CDR3 totals 16 residues.

As DNA, the CDR3 is TGTGCCAGCAGCTTGAGCTCGTCAAACAATGAGCAGTTCTTC. Residues: CASSLSSSNNEQFF. This sequence joins TRBV5-4 and TRBJ2-1; D is unresolved. Per the germline V gene, CDR1 is SGHNT and CDR2 is YYREEE (reference sequence). The germline V and J ends were trimmed by 1 base and 5 bases, with 10 bases remaining between them. The CDR3 runs 14 residues.

The CDR3 bases are TGTGCCAGCAGCCCCGGGACGACCAGGAGCTCCTATAATTCACCCCTCCACTTT. This gives the protein CASSPGTTRSSYNSPLHF. This chain uses TRBV7-3 with TRBJ1-6, with a tentative D call TRBD1 (5 bases). V was clipped by 5 bases and J by 0 bases, with 17 bases between them. This CDR3 contains 18 residues. Germline V gene data show CDR1 as SGHTA and CDR2 as FQGTGA.

The chain combines TRBV29-1 with TRBJ2-2; D not resolved. V lost 4 bases and J 3 bases, leaving 15 bases between the germline ends. The germline V gene has CDR1 SQVTM and CDR2 ANQGSEA. CDR3 length equals 15 residues. The CDR3 DNA reads as TGCAGCGTTGGGGTCCCGGACGCCTACACCGGGGAGCTGTTTTTT. It is translated as CSVGVPDAYTGELFF.

The CDR3 DNA sequence: TGTGCCAGCAGCCAAAGTACAGCAACTAACTATGGCTACACCTTC. The encoded protein is CASSQSTATNYGYTF. V usage is TRBV4-2 and J usage is TRBJ1-2; D gene uncertain. With 2 bases removed from V and 0 bases from J, the gap between germline ends came to 10 bases. The length of the CDR3 is 15 residues. Germline V gene lookup returns CDR1 LGHNA and CDR2 YNFKEQ.

The chain uses TRBV9 and TRBJ2-2; D is unclear. Trimming took off 0 bases at V and 1 base at J, with 7 bases between the two ends. The germline V gene encodes CDR1 SGDLS and CDR2 YYNGEE. The CDR3 totals 15 residues. Here the CDR3 reads CASSVGSRNTGELFF. As DNA, the CDR3 is TGTGCCAGCAGCGTAGGGTCCCGGAACACCGGGGAGCTGTTTTTT.

In its sample, this clone was seen a few times. The chain recombines TRBV4-3 with TRBJ1-1; D unresolved. Germline V CDR1 and CDR2: LGHNA, YSLEER. CDR3 length: 14 residues. Trimming removed 6 bases from V and 0 bases from J, with 11 bases in between. For the CDR3, the DNA is TGCGCCAGCAGTCGAAACCTCATGAACACTGAAGCTTTCTTT. Translated: CASSRNLMNTEAFF.

The CDR3 DNA sequence: TGTGCCAGCTCACCACCGTGGGGTTCTGAAAAACTGTTTTTT. Translation: CASSPPWGSEKLFF. The gene calls are TRBV18 and TRBJ1-4; D not certain. The germline V gene encodes CDR1 KGHSH and CDR2 LQKENI. Trimming left V 0 bases short and J 7 bases short, with 9 bases between. The CDR3 sequence is 14 residues long. Variable domain in full (rest from reference TRBV18 and TRBJ1-4): NAGVMQNPRHLVRRRGQEARLRCSPMKGHSHVYWYRQLPEEGLKFMVYLQKENIIDESGMPKERFSAEFPKEGPSILRIQQVVRGDSAAYFCASSPPWGSEKLFFGSGTQLSVL.

The chain is built from TRBV5-1 and TRBJ2-1, with TRBD1 identical over 9 bases. With V trimmed by 3 bases and J by 1 base, 2 bases remained unmatched. The CDR3 is 15 amino acids. Germline lookup yields CDR1 SGHRS and CDR2 YFSETQ. The CDR3 DNA sequence: TGCGCCAGCAGCTCCGGACAGGGGTCCTACAATGAGCAGTTCTTC. Protein sequence: CASSSGQGSYNEQFF.

The gene calls are TRBV5-1 and TRBJ2-6; D perhaps matches TRBD1 (6 bases). The length of the CDR3 is 15 residues. Deletions cut 2 bases from V and 1 base from J, with 7 bases between. The germline gives CDR1 SGHRS, CDR2 YFSETQ. The CDR3 DNA reads as TGCGCCAGCAGCTTTACAGGGTCTGGGGCCAACGTCCTGACTTTC. Residues: CASSFTGSGANVLTF.

CDR3: CAIRGSTNEKLFF. CDR3 nucleotide sequence: TGTGCCATCAGAGGCTCAACTAATGAAAAACTGTTTTTT. V usage is TRBV10-3 and J usage is TRBJ1-4; D ambiguous. The germline V gene has CDR1 ENHRY and CDR2 SYGVKD. The CDR3 is made up of 13 amino acids. V lost 6 bases and J lost 0, with 5 bases in between.

This clone came up once. The chain is built from TRBV7-2 and TRBJ1-2; the D is unclear. Trimming shortened V by 2 bases and J by 8 bases, and 12 bases separated the two germline ends. Germline lookup yields CDR1 SGHTA and CDR2 FQGNSA. The CDR3 spans 13 residues. The CDR3 DNA reads as TGTGCCAGCAGCTTAATATGGGTGGGCGGCTACACCTTC. Its translation: CASSLIWVGGYTF. Drawing the rest from reference TRBV7-2 and TRBJ1-2, the complete variable domain is GAGVSQSPSNKVTEKGKDVELRCDPISGHTALYWYRQSLGQGLEFLIYFQGNSAPDKSGLPSDRFSAERTGGSVSTLTIQRTQQEDSAVYLCASSLIWVGGYTFGSGTRLTVV.

This chain uses TRBV7-2 with TRBJ2-5, with D perhaps given as TRBD1 or TRBD2 (5 bases each). From germline, CDR1 is SGHTA and CDR2 FQGNSA. CDR3 length: 13 amino acids. Trimming cost V 3 bases and J 5 bases, with 10 bases left between them. The CDR3 spells CASSFRGTETQYF. The CDR3 DNA follows: TGTGCCAGCAGCTTCAGAGGGACGGAGACCCAGTACTTC.

V is TRBV5-1 and J is TRBJ2-7; 12 bases match TRBD2. The CDR3 has 19 residues. V shed 3 bases and J 0 bases; nucleotides not matched to a gene: 13. Germline V gene sequence: CDR1 SGHRS, CDR2 YFSETQ. The CDR3 DNA follows: TGCGCCAGCAGCTCGAGCAACCTAGCGGGAGGGCCGGGCTCCTACGAGCAGTACTTC. Encoded protein: CASSSSNLAGGPGSYEQYF.

The chain joins TRBV28 to TRBJ1-6; perhaps TRBD1 as D (5 bases). This CDR3 has 17 amino acids. Germline CDR1 reads MDHEN; CDR2 reads SYDVKM. The V gene lost 2 bases and the J gene lost 2 bases, with 13 bases spanning the gap. The CDR3 coding sequence is TGTGCCAGCAGTTTAATCAGGGCAGAGACCTATAATTCACCCCTCCACTTT. Its translation: CASSLIRAETYNSPLHF.

The chain links TRBV7-2 to TRBJ1-3, with D unresolved. Germline V CDR1 and CDR2: SGHTA, FQGNSA. The CDR3 is 11 residues long. V dropped 5 bases and J dropped 8 bases, with 7 bases sitting between them. DNA for the CDR3: TGTGCCAGCAGCCCACGAGACACCATATATTTT. This codes for CASSPRDTIYF.

This clone was counted a single time. The rearrangement uses TRBV5-1 and TRBJ2-2, with D perhaps TRBD2 (5 bases). Germline lookup yields CDR1 SGHRS and CDR2 YFSETQ. The V end was cut by 4 bases, the J end by 6 bases, with 13 bases between. CDR3 length: 14 amino acids. CDR3 in amino acids: CASSSPEGSGELFF. The CDR3 coding sequence is TGCGCCAGCAGCAGCCCCGAGGGATCCGGGGAGCTGTTTTTT.

The chain links TRBV7-2 to TRBJ1-5; D perhaps matches TRBD1 (5 bases). In germline, CDR1 is SGHTA, CDR2 FQGNSA. The CDR3 has 14 residues. Trimming stripped 5 bases from V and 6 bases from J, with 14 bases between. CDR3 amino acids: CASSPTRGSQPQHF. CDR3 nucleotide sequence: TGTGCCAGCAGCCCGACTCGGGGGAGTCAGCCCCAGCATTTT.

Only one count was recorded for this clone. The chain combines TRBV9 with TRBJ2-2; D not certain. Germline V gene lookup returns CDR1 SGDLS and CDR2 YYNGEE. The V end lost 3 bases, the J end lost 4 bases, and 10 bases lay between the germline ends. The CDR3 runs 14 residues. The CDR3 nucleotides read TGTGCCAGCAGCGCCCGGTTATTCACCGGGGAGCTGTTTTTT. It specifies CASSARLFTGELFF.

This clone was seen once. V and J are TRBV19 and TRBJ1-5; 8 positions agree with TRBD1. This CDR3 has 17 amino acids. CDR1 is LNHDA and CDR2 is SQIVND in the germline V gene (reference sequence). With V trimmed by 4 bases and J by 2 bases, 10 bases remained unmatched. The CDR3 protein is CASSTPTGVSRNQPQHF. The CDR3, as DNA: TGTGCCAGTAGTACCCCGACAGGGGTGAGTCGCAATCAGCCCCAGCATTTT.

V usage is TRBV27 and J usage is TRBJ2-5; D unresolved. Germline CDR1 is MNHEY and CDR2 is SMNVEV (reference sequence). Trimming cost V 3 bases and J 4 bases, with 3 bases left between them. CDR3 length equals 11 residues. In nucleotides, the CDR3 is TGTGCCAGCAGTTTGGGAGAGACCCAGTACTTC. Residues: CASSLGETQYF.

This sequence joins TRBV6-1 and TRBJ2-7; D is possibly TRBD2 (6 bases). Looked up from germline, CDR1 is MNHNS and CDR2 is SASEGT. Trimming left V 5 bases short and J 7 bases short, with 15 bases between. The CDR3 sequence is 13 residues long. The CDR3 DNA follows: TGTGCCAGCAGTCCCGGGGGTTTTGGGGAGCAGTACTTC. It is translated as CASSPGGFGEQYF.

The rearrangement links TRBV19 to TRBJ2-7, with TRBD2 matching over 7 bases. Per germline, CDR1 LNHDA and CDR2 SQIVND (reference sequence). The V and J ends lost 5 bases and 3 bases, in that order; junction bases with no gene match: 7. The CDR3 is 14 amino acids. The CDR3: CASSRPGGYYEQYF. CDR3 bases: TGTGCCAGTAGTCGCCCGGGAGGATACTACGAGCAGTACTTC.

There are a few counts of this clone. Other DNA sequences of this sample code for an identical CDR3. This chain connects TRBV18 to TRBJ1-5; D is unclear. From germline, CDR1 is KGHSH and CDR2 LQKENI. This CDR3 spans 13 amino acids. Trimming shortened V by 2 bases and J by 5 bases, and 7 bases separated the two germline ends. CDR3 nucleotide sequence: TGTGCCAGCTCACCAGGGGAGGATCAGCCCCAGCATTTT. Translated, it gives CASSPGEDQPQHF.

J is TRBJ2-1 and V is TRBV19, with unresolved D. The CDR3 contains 17 residues. Trimming cost V 2 bases and J 0 bases, with 14 bases left between them. Germline V gives CDR1 LNHDA, CDR2 SQIVND (reference sequence). The CDR3 sequence: CASSIPGRPVSYNEQFF. The CDR3 nucleotides read TGTGCCAGTAGTATACCTGGCAGGCCAGTCTCCTACAATGAGCAGTTCTTC. Filled out from reference TRBV19 and TRBJ2-1, the complete variable domain reads DGGITQSPKYLFRKEGQNVTLSCEQNLNHDAMYWYRQDPGQGLRLIYYSQIVNDFQKGDIAEGYSVSREKKESFPLTVTSAQKNPTAFYLCASSIPGRPVSYNEQFFGPGTRLTVL.